This T cell receptor (beta chain) was recorded in a study of spatial heterogeneity in lung cancer. The J segment lost 4 bases and the V segment lost 5 bases, leaving 20 bases of the junction unmatched. The CDR3 spans 18 residues. CDR1 is DFQATT, CDR2 SNEGSKA, per germline (reference sequence). Time point reported: blood at routine non-recurrence follow-up after resection. TCRdb reprocessed the 5' RACE reads via MiXCR and lists one record per CDR3 protein. The sample has around 98,000 distinct CDR3 sequences; approximately 19% are singletons. The material sequenced was PBMCs, taken at follow-up. The rearrangement links TRBV20-1 to TRBJ2-3; TRBD2 matches at 8 bases. The sequence was collected from a male donor with early-stage non-small cell lung cancer. CDR3 sequence reads: CSAPPVAGWSGGPDTQYF. The CDR3 DNA follows: TGCAGTGCTCCACCGGTAGCGGGGTGGTCCGGTGGTCCAGATACGCAGTATTTT.